The 27 T cell receptor beta chains below were found in one sample sequenced in a study of long-term antiretroviral therapy in people with HIV. Running of the v3.0 immunoSEQ assay took place at survey level. Only in-frame clones appear in the TCRdb table, and some are missing; sequencing was by immunoSEQ multiplex PCR. The sample lists 6,500 or so clones; approximately 83% were seen once. The sequenced sample was unsorted PBMCs, obtained 3.7 years after starting antiretroviral therapy. The receptors were sampled from a woman between 50 and 59 years old with HIV.

The chain is built from TRBV9 and TRBJ2-1, with 9 bases that match TRBD1. V trimming: 9 bases; J trimming: 8 bases; junction bases outside the gene matches: 9. Germline V CDR1 and CDR2: SGDLS, YYNGEE. The length of the CDR3 is 13 residues. CDR3 coding DNA: TGTGCCACTGGGACAGGGAGTATATATGAGCAGTTCTTC. Amino acids: CATGTGSIYEQFF.

This chain connects TRBV5-1 to TRBJ2-3; TRBD2 aligns across 9 bases. The junction had 7 bases not matched to a gene; V was cut back by 3 bases and J by 5 bases. This CDR3 is built from 15 residues. Per the germline V gene, CDR1 is SGHRS and CDR2 is YFSETQ. The CDR3 is CASSSIAGVVDTQYF. As DNA, the CDR3 is TGCGCCAGCAGCTCAATAGCGGGAGTAGTAGATACGCAGTATTTT.

The chain combines TRBV6-6 with TRBJ1-3; a weak D match, TRBD1 (5 bases). The V gene's germline CDR1 is MNHNY and CDR2 SVGAGI (reference sequence). The CDR3 is 15 residues long. With 2 bases removed from V and 0 bases from J, the gap between germline ends came to 8 bases. The CDR3 region has the DNA TGTGCCAGCAGTTACGGACAACTCTCTGGAAACACCATATATTTT. Translation gives CASSYGQLSGNTIYF.

This chain links TRBV5-5 with TRBJ2-7; possibly TRBD2 for D (5 bases). The CDR3 runs 16 residues. Per the germline V gene, CDR1 is SGHKS and CDR2 is YYEKEE (reference sequence). V was trimmed by 2 bases and J by 4 bases, leaving 19 bases between them. The CDR3 DNA reads TGTGCCAGCAGCTTAATGAGGGAGAGGGTCCAGTACGAGCAGTACTTC. Translation: CASSLMRERVQYEQYF.

The chain couples TRBV2 to TRBJ1-3; unclear D gene. Trimming cost V 1 base and J 7 bases, with 8 bases left between them. The germline CDR1 and CDR2 sequences are SNHLY and FYNNEI. The CDR3 has 13 residues. The CDR3 coding sequence is TGTGCCAGCAGTGAAGAGGTGCGGAACACCATATATTTT. It specifies CASSEEVRNTIYF.

This rearrangement joins TRBV6-6 to TRBJ2-3, with D perhaps TRBD1 (5 bases). CDR1 is MNHNY and CDR2 is SVGAGI in the germline V gene (reference sequence). V lost 5 bases, J lost 0 bases, and 9 bases lay in between. The length of the CDR3 is 14 residues. CDR3 residues: CASSRGDSTDTQYF. The DNA of the CDR3 is TGTGCCAGCAGTAGGGGCGATAGCACAGATACGCAGTATTTT.

This clone was observed a handful of times. V gene TRBV6-5 combines with J gene TRBJ2-1, with a weak D call TRBD1 (6 bases). The CDR3 extends over 15 amino acids. Germline values: CDR1 MNHEY, CDR2 SVGAGI. The V gene lost 5 bases and the J gene lost 0 bases, with 11 bases spanning the gap. DNA of the CDR3: TGTGCCAGCAGTCGGGGACAAAGCTCCTACAATGAGCAGTTCTTC. Amino acid sequence: CASSRGQSSYNEQFF.

J is TRBJ2-3 and V is TRBV7-9; no firm D call. This CDR3 comprises 15 residues. Germline values: CDR1 SEHNR, CDR2 FQNEAQ (reference sequence). The ends were cut back, 1 base at V and 2 bases at J, with 10 bases in the middle. The CDR3 here is CASSLVWGTTDTQYF. For the CDR3, the DNA is TGTGCCAGCAGCTTAGTGTGGGGTACCACAGATACGCAGTATTTT.

The rearrangement uses TRBV4-1 and TRBJ2-5; D is uncertain. Germline CDR1 and CDR2: MGHRA and YSYEKL. The ends were cut back, 2 bases at V and 3 bases at J, with 7 bases in the middle. CDR3 length: 13 residues. The DNA for the CDR3 is TGCGCCAGCAGCCAACGGCTAGAAGAGACCCAGTACTTC. This encodes CASSQRLEETQYF.

The genes are TRBV6-5 and TRBJ2-5; D is perhaps TRBD2 (6 bases). The CDR3 is made up of 13 amino acids. Germline assignment: CDR1 MNHEY and CDR2 SVGAGI. Trimming stripped 2 bases from V and 5 bases from J, with 9 bases between. CDR3 sequence: CASSYAAGETQYF. CDR3 sequence (DNA): TGTGCCAGCAGTTACGCGGCGGGGGAGACCCAGTACTTC.

This chain connects TRBV5-8 to TRBJ1-5, with D uncertain. The CDR3 covers 13 residues. Germline V gene sequence: CDR1 SGHTS, CDR2 YDEGEE. V lost 0 bases and J 3 bases, leaving 4 bases between the germline ends. The chain's CDR3 is CASSLDYNQPQHF. CDR3 DNA sequence: TGTGCCAGCAGCTTGGACTACAATCAGCCCCAGCATTTT.

The chain couples TRBV9 to TRBJ1-1; possible D gene TRBD1, 6 bases. This CDR3 comprises 15 residues. CDR1 and CDR2 from the germline V gene are SGDLS and YYNGEE. V was pared by 0 bases and J by 5 bases, with 14 bases between. CDR3 nucleotide sequence: TGTGCCAGCAGCGTAGAGGCAGGGGATCTGACTGAAGCTTTCTTT. This encodes CASSVEAGDLTEAFF.

V usage is TRBV4-3 and J usage is TRBJ2-1, with 8 bases fitting TRBD2. The CDR3 totals 17 residues. CDR1 is LGHNA and CDR2 is YSLEER in the germline V gene. The junction had 5 bases not matched to a gene; V was cut back by 0 bases and J by 1 base. This CDR3 reads CASSQDLPSGSYNEQFF. The CDR3 DNA is TGCGCCAGCAGCCAAGATCTGCCTAGCGGGTCCTACAATGAGCAGTTCTTC.

The CDR3 DNA reads as TGTGCCAGCAGTCACGGACGGGCCCACTACGAGCAGTACTTC. Translated, it gives CASSHGRAHYEQYF. The chain has TRBV28 and TRBJ2-7, with D hard to call. Germline assignment: CDR1 MDHEN and CDR2 SYDVKM. The CDR3 totals 14 residues. V was shortened by 5 bases and J by 3 bases, with 14 bases between the two germline ends. Full variable domain (missing parts from reference TRBV28 and TRBJ2-7): DVKVTQSSRYLVKRTGEKVFLECVQDMDHENMFWYRQDPGLGLRLIYFSYDVKMKEKGDIPEGYSVSREKKERFSLILESASTNQTSMYLCASSHGRAHYEQYFGPGTRLTVT.

This rearrangement joins TRBV7-6 to TRBJ2-7; the D is unclear. Trimming removed 1 base at V and 3 bases at J, with 16 bases between. CDR1 is SGHVS, CDR2 FNYEAQ, per germline. The CDR3 is 16 residues long. The CDR3 protein is CASSLGGATSGYEQYF. CDR3 sequence (DNA): TGTGCCAGCAGCTTAGGGGGTGCGACCTCAGGCTACGAGCAGTACTTC.

The CDR3 protein is CASSTLGTYYEQYF. The CDR3 coding sequence is TGTGCCAGTAGTACCCTTGGGACTTATTACGAGCAGTACTTC. The chain employs TRBV19 and TRBJ2-7, with D tentatively TRBD2 (6 bases). The V end was cut by 4 bases, the J end by 4 bases, with 14 bases between. Looked up from germline, CDR1 is LNHDA and CDR2 is SQIVND (reference sequence). The CDR3 runs to 14 residues.

The CDR3 here is CASSYGGMNYEQYF. CDR3 nucleotides: TGTGCCAGCAGTTACGGGGGGATGAACTACGAGCAGTACTTC. This chain uses TRBV6-5 with TRBJ2-7; D perhaps matches TRBD2 (6 bases). The CDR3 has 14 residues. Germline CDR1 MNHEY, CDR2 SVGAGI. V was clipped by 2 bases and J by 3 bases, with 11 bases between them.

This clone was seen once. The rearrangement links TRBV18 to TRBJ1-4; TRBD1 agrees at 9 bases. In germline, CDR1 is KGHSH, CDR2 LQKENI. The J segment lost 8 bases and the V segment lost 3 bases, leaving 10 bases of the junction unmatched. CDR3 size: 16 residues. The CDR3, as DNA: TGTGCCAGCTCACCCCGGGATTGGACAGGGGAAGAAAAACTGTTTTTT. This sequence encodes CASSPRDWTGEEKLFF.

The chain carries TRBV14 and TRBJ2-5; 12 bases are a match to TRBD2. The CDR3 runs to 17 residues. J was trimmed by 5 bases and V by 6 bases; bases with no gene match: 13. Germline CDR1 is SGHDN and CDR2 is FVKESK. CDR3 nucleotide sequence: TGTGCCAGCAGACTCTTGACTAGCGGGAGTATGGGGGAGACCCAGTACTTC. Its translation is CASRLLTSGSMGETQYF.

The V call is TRBV10-3, the J call TRBJ2-3, with D maybe TRBD1 (6 bases). CDR1 and CDR2 from the germline V gene are ENHRY and SYGVKD. Trimming cost V 7 bases and J 0 bases, with 11 bases left between them. The CDR3 consists of 14 residues. The CDR3 loop reads CAITNRASTDTQYF. Written as DNA, the CDR3 is TGTGCCATCACCAACAGGGCTAGCACAGATACGCAGTATTTT.

The chain is built from TRBV5-6 and TRBJ2-7, with D hard to call. Germline lookup yields CDR1 SGHDT and CDR2 YYEEEE. Deletions cut 4 bases from V and 6 bases from J, with 5 bases between. CDR3 size: 10 residues. The CDR3 protein is CASSGVEQYF. For the CDR3, the DNA is TGTGCCAGCAGCGGAGTCGAGCAGTACTTC.

The V and J genes are TRBV18 and TRBJ2-3; 9 positions match TRBD1. The trim removed 6 bases at V and 4 bases at J, leaving 8 bases unmatched. CDR1 and CDR2 (germline): KGHSH, LQKENI. The CDR3 sequence is 15 residues long. The CDR3 DNA is TGTGCCAGCTCGTCGACAGGGGGAGACGCAGATACGCAGTATTTT. It yields the protein CASSSTGGDADTQYF. The full variable domain, with the rest looked up from reference TRBV18 and TRBJ2-3, is NAGVMQNPRHLVRRRGQEARLRCSPMKGHSHVYWYRQLPEEGLKFMVYLQKENIIDESGMPKERFSAEFPKEGPSILRIQQVVRGDSAAYFCASSSTGGDADTQYFGPGTRLTVL.

This chain connects TRBV28 to TRBJ2-7, with 7 bases that match TRBD2. This CDR3 has 14 residues. Per the germline V gene, CDR1 is MDHEN and CDR2 is SYDVKM. With 5 bases clipped from V and 0 bases from J, the junction kept 4 bases outside the gene matches. The CDR3 here is CASSVTSASYEQYF. CDR3 coding DNA: TGTGCCAGCAGTGTTACTAGCGCCTCCTACGAGCAGTACTTC.

The genes are TRBV19 and TRBJ2-7; 7 bases agree with TRBD1. The CDR3 extends over 12 amino acids. The germline V gene encodes CDR1 LNHDA and CDR2 SQIVND (reference sequence). The V and J ends lost 5 bases and 2 bases, in that order; junction bases with no gene match: 0. DNA for the CDR3: TGTGCCAGTAGTGGACAGGCCTACGAGCAGTACTTC. This sequence encodes CASSGQAYEQYF.

V usage is TRBV11-2 and J usage is TRBJ2-1; D uncertain. The CDR3 contains 13 residues. Looked up from germline, CDR1 is SGHAT and CDR2 is FQNNGV. Trimming took off 5 bases at V and 2 bases at J, with 7 bases between the two ends. The CDR3 loop is CASSLGPYNEQFF. The CDR3 DNA reads as TGTGCCAGCAGCCTCGGACCCTACAATGAGCAGTTCTTC.

The chain employs TRBV5-1 and TRBJ2-5, with 13 bases aligning to TRBD2. The CDR3 is 17 residues long. Germline V gives CDR1 SGHRS, CDR2 YFSETQ. V shed 4 bases and J 1 base; nucleotides not matched to a gene: 7. The CDR3 DNA follows: TGCGCCAGCAGCCGCACTGGGACTAGCGGGACCCAAGAGACCCAGTACTTC. It is translated as CASSRTGTSGTQETQYF.

V gene TRBV23-1 combines with J gene TRBJ2-2; D may be TRBD2 (6 bases). TRBV23-1 is assigned to the ORF class and has an uncertain function. This CDR3 spans 17 amino acids. V lost 4 bases and J lost 2, with 17 bases in between. CDR3 amino acids: CASSPRGACRNTGELFF. CDR3 nucleotide sequence: TGCGCCAGCAGTCCTCGCGGGGCGTGTCGTAACACCGGGGAGCTGTTTTTT.